This T cell receptor beta chain was documented in a study of tumor and adjacent non-tumor tissue in lung cancer. This sample's RNA came from whole unsorted tissue. The CDR3 contains 13 residues. The germline V gene encodes CDR1 LGHNA and CDR2 YNFKEQ. As for this clonotype: At one end the junction does not follow the germline gene, possibly because of a read error.

TCRbeta libraries were built with three rounds of nested PCR, modified from ARM-PCR. One entry per CDR3 protein results from TCRdb running MiXCR on the multiplex PCR reads. The sample consists of around 120,000 distinct CDR3 sequences, roughly 67% of them appearing once. The receptor was isolated from a young man with non-small cell lung cancer. Sequencing input: lung tumor tissue. V is TRBV4-2 and J is TRBJ2-3; D perhaps matches TRBD2 (5 bases). The CDR3 sequence: CTSRSLVSDTQYF. As DNA, the CDR3 is TGCACCAGCAGGTCACTAGTCTCAGATACGCAGTATTTT.